The 26 T cell receptor beta chains below were found in one sample sequenced in a study of CD8 T cells in Susac syndrome. Random hexamers primed reverse transcription of about 0.45 to 1 ug RNA. A single record per CDR3 protein comes from TCRdb applying MiXCR to the immunoSEQ multiplex PCR reads. Of around 200,000 distinct CDR3 sequences in the sample, around 94% were seen once. Sequencing was performed on CD4+ T cells from PBMCs. The source of these receptors is a human donor with Susac syndrome.

This rearrangement joins TRBV20-1 to TRBJ2-5, with TRBD2 matching over 10 bases. Unmatched junction bases numbered 9, after V lost 3 bases and J lost 5 bases. The CDR3 has 15 residues. The germline CDR1 and CDR2 sequences are DFQATT and SNEGSKA (reference sequence). This CDR3 is CSASTSGVRRETQYF. CDR3 bases: TGCAGTGCTAGTACTAGCGGGGTACGGAGGGAGACCCAGTACTTC.

V gene TRBV23-1 combines with J gene TRBJ2-7; 7 bases line up with TRBD1. TRBV23-1 falls under the ORF class, with uncertain function. Unmatched junction bases numbered 9, after V lost 3 bases and J lost 4 bases. This CDR3 has 15 amino acids. Written as DNA, the CDR3 is TGCGCCAGCAGTCAGCTGGGACAGCCACCTTACGAGCAGTACTTC. This sequence encodes CASSQLGQPPYEQYF.

The chain employs TRBV28 and TRBJ2-7, with TRBD2 matching 13 bases. Germline values: CDR1 MDHEN, CDR2 SYDVKM. The CDR3 totals 17 residues. The V gene end was trimmed by 6 bases and the J gene end by 0 bases; junction bases not matched to a gene: 8. The DNA of the CDR3 is TGTGCCAGCAGGCGGACTAGCGGGAGCGCGGACTCCTACGAGCAGTACTTC. It encodes CASRRTSGSADSYEQYF.

The V call is TRBV2, the J call TRBJ1-5; D remains ambiguous. Trimming left V 6 bases short and J 3 bases short, with 12 bases between. Germline CDR1 reads SNHLY; CDR2 reads FYNNEI. The CDR3 consists of 14 residues. The chain's CDR3 is CASSYGRINQPQHF. CDR3 in DNA: TGTGCCAGCAGCTACGGACGAATCAATCAGCCCCAGCATTTT.

The chain carries TRBV28 and TRBJ2-1; D is perhaps TRBD2 (5 bases). The germline gives CDR1 MDHEN, CDR2 SYDVKM. The CDR3 covers 15 residues. The ends were cut back, 11 bases at V and 0 bases at J, with 17 bases in the middle. The CDR3 loop reads CAGGETGSSYNEQFF. CDR3 DNA sequence: TGTGCCGGTGGGGAAACGGGGAGCTCCTACAATGAGCAGTTCTTC.

The chain links TRBV29-1 to TRBJ1-1, with D hard to call. Trimming cost V 1 base and J 1 base, with 13 bases left between them. Germline CDR1 SQVTM, CDR2 ANQGSEA. The CDR3 extends over 15 amino acids. Here the CDR3 reads CSVEGQPERNTEAFF. In DNA, the CDR3 is TGCAGCGTTGAAGGGCAGCCTGAGAGGAACACTGAAGCTTTCTTT.

V gene TRBV28 combines with J gene TRBJ2-1; D may correspond to TRBD1 or TRBD2 (6 bases each). The CDR3 consists of 13 residues. CDR1 and CDR2 (germline): MDHEN, SYDVKM. V lost 6 bases and J lost 7, with 13 bases in between. Here the CDR3 DNA reads TGTGCCAGCAGGGGGGGCTGGGATAATGAGCAGTTCTTC. Translating gives CASRGGWDNEQFF.

The CDR3 sequence: CASTTNRGSSYNEQFF. The CDR3 DNA follows: TGTGCCAGCACCACCAATAGGGGCAGCTCCTACAATGAGCAGTTCTTC. The genes are TRBV3-1 and TRBJ2-1, with a weak D call TRBD1 (5 bases). V lost 7 bases and J lost 0, with 16 bases in between. CDR1 and CDR2 from the germline V gene are LGHDT and YNNKEL (reference sequence). CDR3 size: 16 residues.

The chain recombines TRBV7-2 with TRBJ2-7; 9 bases match TRBD1. J gave up 2 bases and V 7 bases, and 9 bases lay outside the gene matches. This CDR3 spans 15 amino acids. The germline V gene has CDR1 SGHTA and CDR2 FQGNSA. Written as DNA, the CDR3 is TGTGCCAGCACCCCCGGGACAGGGATTCCCTACGAGCAGTACTTC. The encoded protein is CASTPGTGIPYEQYF.

V gene TRBV15 combines with J gene TRBJ2-7, with D unresolved. In germline, CDR1 is LNHNV, CDR2 YYDKDF (reference sequence). CDR3 size: 15 residues. Trimming stripped 0 bases from V and 2 bases from J, with 11 bases between. In DNA, the CDR3 is TGTGCCACCAGCAGAGATCTGGCAGTTCCCTACGAGCAGTACTTC. Its protein is CATSRDLAVPYEQYF.

The V call is TRBV20-1, the J call TRBJ2-5; D unresolved. V was shortened by 6 bases and J by 3 bases, with 14 bases between the two germline ends. The CDR3 extends over 13 amino acids. Germline CDR1 and CDR2: DFQATT and SNEGSKA (reference sequence). The CDR3 loop reads CSALTASEETQYF. CDR3 nucleotides: TGCAGTGCCCTTACGGCTAGTGAAGAGACCCAGTACTTC.

The V and J genes are TRBV20-1 and TRBJ1-1, with TRBD1 matching over 7 bases. The CDR3 sequence is 14 residues long. Germline lookup yields CDR1 DFQATT and CDR2 SNEGSKA (reference sequence). V was pared by 4 bases and J by 3 bases, with 8 bases of the junction left unmatched. The CDR3 DNA reads TGCAGTGCTAAGCGTCAGGGGGTTTACACTGAAGCTTTCTTT. Amino acid sequence: CSAKRQGVYTEAFF.

This chain links TRBV20-1 with TRBJ2-1; the D is unclear. Trimming removed 3 bases from V and 6 bases from J, with 12 bases in between. This CDR3 is built from 13 residues. Germline V lookup: CDR1 DFQATT, CDR2 SNEGSKA (reference sequence). CDR3 loop: CSASLEWGNEQFF. The CDR3 nucleotides read TGCAGTGCTAGTCTGGAGTGGGGCAATGAGCAGTTCTTC.

This clonotype has a single count. This chain joins TRBV2 and TRBJ1-1, with TRBD1 matching over 7 bases. This CDR3 is 13 amino acids long. J lost 10 bases, V lost 8 bases, and 13 bases had no gene match. Germline CDR1 reads SNHLY; CDR2 reads FYNNEI. CDR3 sequence: CASVIVWRTGAFF. CDR3 nucleotides: TGTGCCAGCGTGATAGTTTGGAGGACAGGAGCTTTCTTT.

The V and J genes are TRBV5-1 and TRBJ1-1; D gene ambiguous. Germline assignment: CDR1 SGHRS and CDR2 YFSETQ. The ends were cut back, 4 bases at V and 7 bases at J, with 11 bases in the middle. The CDR3 consists of 12 residues. The CDR3 spells CASSTDGNEAFF. The DNA for the CDR3 is TGCGCCAGCAGCACGGACGGGAATGAAGCTTTCTTT.

The chain combines TRBV12-3 or TRBV12-4 with TRBJ1-6, with 8 bases aligning to TRBD1. The ends lost 1 base at V and 2 bases at J; junction bases unmatched: 4. The CDR3 consists of 17 residues. CDR3 amino acids: CASSLGTGSPYNSPLHF. DNA of the CDR3: TGTGCCAGCAGTTTAGGGACAGGGAGCCCCTATAATTCACCCCTCCACTTT.

The chain uses TRBV5-4 and TRBJ2-7; D gene unclear. CDR3 size: 12 residues. The germline CDR1 and CDR2 sequences are SGHNT and YYREEE (reference sequence). Trimming pared 4 bases from V and 2 bases from J, leaving 7 bases between. CDR3 sequence reads: CASSHGTYEQYF. In DNA, the CDR3 is TGTGCCAGCAGCCATGGGACCTACGAGCAGTACTTC.

This clonotype showed up just once. This chain connects TRBV20-1 to TRBJ2-7; unclear D gene. Germline V gives CDR1 DFQATT, CDR2 SNEGSKA (reference sequence). The length of the CDR3 is 13 residues. The ends were cut back, 1 base at V and 2 bases at J, with 9 bases in the middle. CDR3 residues: CSARGVIAYEQYF. The CDR3 nucleotides are TGCAGTGCTAGAGGGGTAATCGCCTACGAGCAGTACTTC.

A single count supports this clonotype. This chain joins TRBV5-1 and TRBJ2-3; TRBD2 aligns across 8 bases. The CDR3 consists of 19 residues. Germline trimming cut 3 bases from V and 2 bases from J; bases unmatched to any gene: 17. Germline assignment: CDR1 SGHRS and CDR2 YFSETQ. The CDR3 bases are TGCGCCAGCAGCTCCCTGGGGGCACTAGCGGACCGGATCACAGATACGCAGTATTTT. This gives the protein CASSSLGALADRITDTQYF.

V gene TRBV29-1 combines with J gene TRBJ2-5; D tentatively fits TRBD1 or TRBD2 (5 bases each). From germline, CDR1 is SQVTM and CDR2 ANQGSEA. CDR3 length: 12 amino acids. Trimming left V 4 bases short and J 4 bases short, with 10 bases between. In DNA form, the CDR3 reads TGCAGCGTTGGTGGGGGAGCAGAGACCCAGTACTTC. It translates to CSVGGGAETQYF.

The chain employs TRBV29-1 and TRBJ2-7, with no clear D. This CDR3 contains 12 residues. The V end lost 3 bases, the J end lost 3 bases, and 9 bases lay between the germline ends. Germline CDR1 reads SQVTM; CDR2 reads ANQGSEA. DNA for the CDR3: TGCAGCGTTGAGGCAGGAGACTACGAGCAGTACTTC. This encodes CSVEAGDYEQYF.

Here the CDR3 reads CASSSSGLSNNEQFF. DNA of the CDR3: TGTGCCAGCAGCTCGTCGGGACTATCCAACAATGAGCAGTTCTTC. V and J are TRBV11-2 and TRBJ2-1; TRBD2 matches 7 bases. The germline gives CDR1 SGHAT, CDR2 FQNNGV. The length of the CDR3 is 15 residues. The junction had 8 bases not matched to a gene; V was cut back by 4 bases and J by 5 bases.

The chain carries TRBV12-5 and TRBJ2-1; tentatively, D is TRBD1 (6 bases). This CDR3 is 17 amino acids long. V was cut by 4 bases and J by 7 bases, with 23 bases left in between. Germline assignment: CDR1 LGHNT and CDR2 FRNRAP. DNA for the CDR3: TGTGCTAGTGGTTCCCTGACTCGGACAGCAATCATGAATGAGCAGTTCTTC. Amino acids: CASGSLTRTAIMNEQFF.

The rearrangement joins TRBV27 to TRBJ2-1; TRBD1 agrees at 10 bases. The CDR3 loop spans 16 amino acids. Germline trimming cut 5 bases from V and 7 bases from J; bases unmatched to any gene: 11. CDR1 is MNHEY and CDR2 is SMNVEV in the germline V gene (reference sequence). This CDR3 reads CASSLPWTGGMNEQFF. The CDR3 region has the DNA TGTGCCAGCAGTCTCCCTTGGACAGGGGGGATGAATGAGCAGTTCTTC.

This rearrangement joins TRBV7-3 to TRBJ2-6; the D is unclear. Between the trimmed V and J ends, which lost 3 bases and 3 bases, there was a span of 6 bases. Germline V gene lookup returns CDR1 SGHTA and CDR2 FQGTGA. CDR3 length: 14 amino acids. The CDR3 here is CASSFGNGANVLTF. In DNA, the CDR3 is TGTGCCAGCAGCTTCGGTAATGGGGCCAACGTCCTGACTTTC.

The chain has TRBV15 and TRBJ1-1; a weak D match, TRBD1 (6 bases). V lost 4 bases and J lost 7, with 13 bases in between. This CDR3 has 13 residues. The germline gives CDR1 LNHNV, CDR2 YYDKDF (reference sequence). CDR3 region: CATSNRANLEAFF. The CDR3 nucleotides read TGTGCCACCAGCAACAGGGCCAATCTTGAAGCTTTCTTT.